Sequencing of this T cell receptor (beta chain) was carried out in a study of identical twins. MiXCR, run by TCRdb on the 5' RACE reads, gives a single entry per CDR3 protein. The sample shows nearly 650,000 distinct CDR3 sequences, 7.1% of them seen only once. This clonotype was picked up a small number of times. Germline CDR1 MNHEY, CDR2 SVGEGT. V shed 6 bases and J 1 base; nucleotides not matched to a gene: 19. The CDR3 sequence is 21 residues long. These same records also appear under a second study, on yellow fever vaccine responses in identical twins.

The chain carries TRBV6-2 or TRBV6-3 and TRBJ2-3, with 13 bases matching TRBD2. The sequencing sample was made of PBMCs. The TCR sequence derives from a woman under 30 in good health. This CDR3 is CASSVREGLAGSSGGTDTQYF. Written as DNA, the CDR3 is TGTGCCAGCAGCGTACGGGAGGGACTAGCGGGATCCTCGGGGGGCACAGATACGCAGTATTTT.